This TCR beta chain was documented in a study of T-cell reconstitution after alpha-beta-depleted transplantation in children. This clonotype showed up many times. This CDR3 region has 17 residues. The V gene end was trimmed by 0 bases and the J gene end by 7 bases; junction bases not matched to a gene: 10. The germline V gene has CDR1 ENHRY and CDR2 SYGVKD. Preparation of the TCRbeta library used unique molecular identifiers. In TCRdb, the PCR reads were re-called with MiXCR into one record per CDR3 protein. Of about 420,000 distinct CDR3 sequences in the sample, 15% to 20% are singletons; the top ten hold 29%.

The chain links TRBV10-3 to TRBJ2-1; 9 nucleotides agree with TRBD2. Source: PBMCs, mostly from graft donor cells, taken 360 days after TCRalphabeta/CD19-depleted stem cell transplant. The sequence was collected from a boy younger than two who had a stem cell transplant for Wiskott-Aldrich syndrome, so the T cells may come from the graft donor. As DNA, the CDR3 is TGTGCCATCAGTGAGTCATTCGGGACTAGCAGTTGGAATGAGCAGTTCTTC. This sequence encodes CAISESFGTSSWNEQFF.